The rows below give T cell receptor beta chains drawn from one sample of a study of T cell responses to AZD1222 COVID-19 vaccine. Clones were sequenced by immunoSEQ multiplex PCR, and TCRdb holds only the in-frame ones, with some missing. The table has around 99,000 clones, approximately 90% seen once. The material sequenced was peripheral blood, taken 28 days after the second AZD1222 dose. The source is an adult who received the AZD1222 COVID-19 vaccine. The CDR3 runs from the conserved cysteine through the conserved F or W. A D gene is named only where the DNA matches it firmly. Size is stated for part of the rows, as once, few or many counts, or as a class when the clone is expanded.

v_gene	d_gene	len	abundance	j_gene	CDR3aa	CDR3nt
TRBV4-1	-	12	-	TRBJ1-5	CASSQAGGTQHF	TGCGCCAGCAGCCAGGCCGGGGGGACCCAGCATTTT
TRBV19	-	15	-	TRBJ1-4	CASSIGVDTNEKLFF	TGTGCCAGTAGTATAGGTGTGGATACTAATGAAAAACTGTTTTTT
TRBV27	-	15	-	TRBJ1-6	CASSSQGPYNSPLHF	TGTGCCAGCAGTTCACAGGGCCCCTATAATTCACCCCTCCACTTT
TRBV7-2	-	12	few	TRBJ2-3	CASSPYTDTQYF	TGTGCCAGCAGCCCATACACAGATACGCAGTATTTT
TRBV10-2	-	16	-	TRBJ2-2	CASSEHTLLNTGELFF	TGCGCCAGCAGTGAACACACCTTATTGAACACCGGGGAGCTGTTTTTT
TRBV19	TRBD1	15	-	TRBJ1-2	CASSIALGQGYGYTF	TGTGCCAGTAGTATAGCATTAGGACAGGGCTATGGCTACACCTTC
TRBV25-1	TRBD1	17	-	TRBJ1-3	CASSGQTGKTAGNTIYF	TGTGCCAGCAGTGGTCAGACAGGGAAGACAGCTGGAAACACCATATATTTT
TRBV23-1	TRBD1	21	-	TRBJ1-6	CASSLWPGGSYFWSYNSPLHF	TGCGCCAGCAGTCTTTGGCCAGGGGGTTCTTATTTTTGGTCCTATAATTCACCCCTCCACTTT
TRBV12-5	TRBD2	15	-	TRBJ2-1	CASGSGTSGYNEQFF	TGTGCTAGTGGTTCCGGGACTAGCGGATACAATGAGCAGTTCTTC
TRBV15	-	13	-	TRBJ2-7	CATSDWESYEQYF	TGTGCCACTTCGGACTGGGAATCCTACGAGCAGTACTTC
TRBV7-9	TRBD2	17	-	TRBJ2-7	CASSGSLGGGIGYEQYF	TGTGCCAGCAGCGGTAGCCTTGGCGGGGGGATAGGGTACGAGCAGTACTTC
TRBV7-2	-	12	-	TRBJ1-1	CASSFHGTEAFF	TGTGCCAGCAGCTTCCATGGGACTGAAGCTTTCTTT
TRBV28	TRBD2	13	-	TRBJ2-7	CASSTGTRNEQYF	TGTGCCAGCAGTACCGGGACTAGGAATGAGCAGTACTTC
TRBV19	TRBD1	15	-	TRBJ1-5	CASSKGTGGNQPQHF	TGTGCCAGTAGCAAAGGGACAGGGGGCAATCAGCCCCAGCATTTT
TRBV19	-	14	-	TRBJ2-5	CASSFTGSVETQYF	TGTGCCAGTAGTTTTACAGGGTCGGTGGAGACCCAGTACTTC
TRBV28	-	17	-	TRBJ2-7	CASSFRDRRLVPDEQYF	TGTGCCAGCAGTTTCCGGGACAGAAGACTAGTCCCCGACGAGCAGTACTTC
TRBV19	TRBD1	15	-	TRBJ2-1	CASSQLGQGWNEQFF	TGTGCCAGTAGTCAACTCGGACAGGGGTGGAATGAGCAGTTCTTC
TRBV4-2	-	15	once	TRBJ1-1	CASSQEGGETTEAFF	TGTGCCAGCAGCCAAGAGGGGGGAGAGACCACTGAAGCTTTCTTT
TRBV18	-	13	-	TRBJ2-5	CASSPPRGETQYF	TGTGCCAGCTCACCACCGCGCGGGGAGACCCAGTACTTC
TRBV6-5	TRBD2	15	-	TRBJ2-2	CAISGTSGYTGELFF	TGTGCCATCTCCGGGACTAGCGGATACACCGGGGAGCTGTTTTTT
TRBV5-1	-	12	-	TRBJ1-3	CASSSDGNTIYF	TGCGCCAGCAGCTCCGATGGAAACACCATATATTTT
TRBV19	-	15	-	TRBJ1-6	CASRGQLGFNSPLHF	TGTGCCAGTAGAGGACAGTTAGGCTTTAATTCACCCCTCCACTTT
TRBV29-1	-	11	-	TRBJ1-1	CSVQKGTEAFF	TGCAGCGTTCAAAAGGGGACTGAAGCTTTCTTT
TRBV5-4	-	13	-	TRBJ1-2	CASSLDRDGGYTF	TGTGCCAGCAGCTTGGACAGGGATGGAGGCTACACCTTC
TRBV2	TRBD1	14	-	TRBJ1-4	CASSLYDRDEKLFF	TGTGCCAGCAGTTTATATGACAGGGATGAAAAACTGTTTTTT
TRBV28	-	15	few	TRBJ1-5	CASLMRGGGNQPQHF	TGTGCCAGCCTCATGCGGGGCGGCGGCAATCAGCCCCAGCATTTT
TRBV5-1	-	16	-	TRBJ2-5	CASSVGTAKDQETQYF	TGCGCCAGCAGCGTGGGGACGGCGAAGGACCAAGAGACCCAGTACTTC
TRBV27	-	17	-	TRBJ2-1	CASSFLKASRAENEQFF	TGTGCCAGCAGTTTCCTTAAGGCGAGCAGGGCGGAGAATGAGCAGTTCTTC
TRBV19	TRBD1	15	-	TRBJ2-7	CASSIPGQGAIEQYF	TGTGCCAGTAGTATCCCGGGACAGGGAGCGATCGAGCAGTACTTC
TRBV2	TRBD1	14	-	TRBJ1-5	CASRDRVNSQPQHF	TGTGCCAGCAGGGACAGGGTGAATAGTCAGCCCCAGCATTTT
TRBV6-5	TRBD1	14	few	TRBJ2-1	CASRLTGQGNEQFF	TGTGCCAGCAGATTGACAGGGCAGGGGAATGAGCAGTTCTTC
TRBV7-2	TRBD2	16	-	TRBJ2-7	CASSLTGGPPSYEQYF	TGTGCCAGCAGCTTAACGGGGGGACCGCCCTCCTACGAGCAGTACTTC
TRBV6-5	TRBD2	15	-	TRBJ2-5	CASRARLAGEETQYF	TGTGCCAGCAGAGCGAGACTAGCGGGAGAAGAGACCCAGTACTTC
TRBV29-1	TRBD2	14	once	TRBJ2-2	CSVRTSGRGGELFF	TGCAGCGTCCGGACTAGCGGGAGAGGCGGGGAGCTGTTTTTT
TRBV30	-	16	once	TRBJ1-1	CAWSEGIRRAWTEAFF	TGTGCCTGGAGTGAAGGGATTAGGAGGGCTTGGACTGAAGCTTTCTTT
TRBV30	-	15	-	TRBJ2-3	CAWSVKAGAVDTQYF	TGTGCCTGGAGTGTAAAGGCGGGGGCGGTGGATACGCAGTATTTT
TRBV3-1/TRBV3-2	-	15	-	TRBJ2-1	CASSQDLQQYNEQFF	TGTGCCAGCAGCCAAGATCTACAGCAGTACAATGAGCAGTTCTTC
TRBV2	-	17	-	TRBJ1-5	CASGFRVMDSKNQPQHF	TGTGCCAGCGGTTTCCGGGTCATGGATTCAAAAAATCAGCCCCAGCATTTT
TRBV30	-	11	-	TRBJ1-1	CASGRLTEAFF	TGTGCCAGCGGACGGCTCACTGAAGCTTTCTTT
TRBV6-2/TRBV6-3	-	13	once	TRBJ2-1	CASSYLTSNEQFF	TGTGCCAGCAGTTACCTGACTAGCAATGAGCAGTTCTTC
TRBV7-3	-	15	-	TRBJ2-6	CASSLGTSGANVLTF	TGTGCCAGCAGCCTAGGGACCTCTGGGGCCAACGTCCTGACTTTC